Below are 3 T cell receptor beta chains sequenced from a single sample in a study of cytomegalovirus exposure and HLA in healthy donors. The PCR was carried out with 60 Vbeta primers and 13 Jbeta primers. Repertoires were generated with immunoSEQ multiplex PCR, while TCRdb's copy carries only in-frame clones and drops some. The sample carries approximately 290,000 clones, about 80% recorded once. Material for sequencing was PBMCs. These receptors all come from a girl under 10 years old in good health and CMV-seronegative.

CDR3 residues: CASSFWGLSYEQYF. Here the CDR3 DNA reads TGTGCCAGCAGCTTCTGGGGGCTCTCCTACGAGCAGTACTTC. The V and J genes are TRBV11-2 and TRBJ2-7; D is possibly TRBD1 (6 bases). The CDR3 has 14 amino acids. V dropped 3 bases and J dropped 0 bases, with 9 bases sitting between them. In germline, CDR1 is SGHAT, CDR2 FQNNGV.

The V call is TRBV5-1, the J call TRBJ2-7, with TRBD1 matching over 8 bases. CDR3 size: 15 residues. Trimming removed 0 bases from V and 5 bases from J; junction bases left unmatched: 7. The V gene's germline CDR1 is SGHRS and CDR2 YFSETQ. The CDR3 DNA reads TGCGCCAGCAGCTTGGCCGGCAGGGGGCCGAACGAGCAGTACTTC. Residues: CASSLAGRGPNEQYF.

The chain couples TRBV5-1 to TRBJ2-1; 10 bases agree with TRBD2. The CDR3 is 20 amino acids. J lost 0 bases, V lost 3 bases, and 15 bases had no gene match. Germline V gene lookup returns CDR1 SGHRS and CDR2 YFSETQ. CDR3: CASSSPLAGSTLSSYNEQFF. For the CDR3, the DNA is TGCGCCAGCAGCTCCCCACTAGCGGGGAGTACACTGAGCTCCTACAATGAGCAGTTCTTC.